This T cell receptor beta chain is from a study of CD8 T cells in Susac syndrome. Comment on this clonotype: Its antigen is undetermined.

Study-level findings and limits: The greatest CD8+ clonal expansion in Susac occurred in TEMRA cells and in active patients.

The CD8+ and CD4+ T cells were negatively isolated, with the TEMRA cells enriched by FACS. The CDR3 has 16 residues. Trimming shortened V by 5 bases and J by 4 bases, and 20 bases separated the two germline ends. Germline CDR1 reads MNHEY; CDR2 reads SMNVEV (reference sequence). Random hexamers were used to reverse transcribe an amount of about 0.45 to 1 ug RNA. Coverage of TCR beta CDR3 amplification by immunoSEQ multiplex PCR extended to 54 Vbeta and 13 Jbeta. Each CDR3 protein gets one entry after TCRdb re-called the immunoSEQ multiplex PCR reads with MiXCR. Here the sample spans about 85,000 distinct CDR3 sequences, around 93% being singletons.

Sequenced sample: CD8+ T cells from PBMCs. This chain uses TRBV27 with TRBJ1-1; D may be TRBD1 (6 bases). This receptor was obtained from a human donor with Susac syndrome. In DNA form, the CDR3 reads TGTGCCAGCAGTCGGGGAGGGGGGGCGGCGGGCACTGAAGCTTTCTTT. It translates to CASSRGGGAAGTEAFF.